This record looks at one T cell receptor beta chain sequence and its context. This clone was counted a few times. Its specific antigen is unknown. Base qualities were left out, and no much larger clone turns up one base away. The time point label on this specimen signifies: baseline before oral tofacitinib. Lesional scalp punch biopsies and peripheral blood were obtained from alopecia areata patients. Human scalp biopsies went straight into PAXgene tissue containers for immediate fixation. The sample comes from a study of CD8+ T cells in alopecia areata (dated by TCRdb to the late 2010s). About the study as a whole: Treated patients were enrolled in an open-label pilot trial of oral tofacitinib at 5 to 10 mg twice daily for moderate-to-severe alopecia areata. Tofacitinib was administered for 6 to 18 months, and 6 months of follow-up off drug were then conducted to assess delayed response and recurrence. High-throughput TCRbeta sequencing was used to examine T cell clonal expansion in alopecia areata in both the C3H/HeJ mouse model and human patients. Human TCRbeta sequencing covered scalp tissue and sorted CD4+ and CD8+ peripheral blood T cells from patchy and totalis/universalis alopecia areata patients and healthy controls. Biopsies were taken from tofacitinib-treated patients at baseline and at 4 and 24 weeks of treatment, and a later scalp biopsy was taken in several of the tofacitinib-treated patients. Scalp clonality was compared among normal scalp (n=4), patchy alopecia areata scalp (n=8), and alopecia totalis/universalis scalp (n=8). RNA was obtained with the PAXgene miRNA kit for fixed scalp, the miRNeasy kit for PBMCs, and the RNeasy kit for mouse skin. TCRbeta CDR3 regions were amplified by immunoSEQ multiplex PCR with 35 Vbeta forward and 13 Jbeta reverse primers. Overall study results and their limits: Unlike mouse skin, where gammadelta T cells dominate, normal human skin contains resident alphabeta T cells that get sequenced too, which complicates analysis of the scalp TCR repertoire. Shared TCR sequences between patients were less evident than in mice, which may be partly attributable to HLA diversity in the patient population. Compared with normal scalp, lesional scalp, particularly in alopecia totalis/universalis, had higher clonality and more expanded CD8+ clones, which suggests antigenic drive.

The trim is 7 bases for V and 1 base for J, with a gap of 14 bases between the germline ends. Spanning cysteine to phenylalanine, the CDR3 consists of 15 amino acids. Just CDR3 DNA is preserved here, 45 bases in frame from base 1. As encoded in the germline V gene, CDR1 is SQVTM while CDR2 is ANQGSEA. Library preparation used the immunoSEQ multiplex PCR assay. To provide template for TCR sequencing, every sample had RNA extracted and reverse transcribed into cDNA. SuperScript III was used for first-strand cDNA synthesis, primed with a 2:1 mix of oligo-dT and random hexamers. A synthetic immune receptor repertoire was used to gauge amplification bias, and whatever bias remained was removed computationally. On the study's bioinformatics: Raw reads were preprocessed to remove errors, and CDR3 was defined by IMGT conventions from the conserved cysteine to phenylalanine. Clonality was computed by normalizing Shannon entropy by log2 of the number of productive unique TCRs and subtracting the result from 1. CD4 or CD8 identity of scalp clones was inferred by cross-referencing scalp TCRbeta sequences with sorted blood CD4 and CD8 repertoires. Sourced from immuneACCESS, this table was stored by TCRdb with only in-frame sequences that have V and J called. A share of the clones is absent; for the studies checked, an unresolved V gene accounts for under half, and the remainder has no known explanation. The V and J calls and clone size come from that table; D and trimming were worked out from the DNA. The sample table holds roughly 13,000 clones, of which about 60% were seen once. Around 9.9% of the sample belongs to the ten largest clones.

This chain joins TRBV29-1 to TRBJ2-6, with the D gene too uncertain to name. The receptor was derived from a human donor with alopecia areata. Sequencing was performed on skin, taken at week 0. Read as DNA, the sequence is TGCAGCGCGTATTCTTTTACGTCTGGGGCCAACGTCCTGACTTTC. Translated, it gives CSAYSFTSGANVLTF.